This TCR beta chain was recorded in a study of shared clonotypes between healthy human individuals. Study-wide points: Genetic and exposure-history diversity was limited by the few donors.

A note on this clone: Its antigen is not identified.

CD45RA-negative memory and CD45RA+ naive subsets were split from the CD4+ cells. Every subset's genomic DNA went evenly onto several immunoSEQ plates. Here immunoSEQ multiplex PCR was the method, and the copy in TCRdb shows in-frame clones only, minus some. The data contain 2 million to 2.5 million clones, around 95% of them singletons. The CDR3 runs 15 residues. Trimming took 5 bases from V and 4 from J, leaving 15 bases between them. Germline CDR1 MNHNS, CDR2 SASEGT. Sequencing was carried out using naive CD4+ T cells sorted from blood. The subset was: CD45RA+ positively selected. The receptor was derived from a man aged 18 to 29 in good health. This sequence joins TRBV6-1 and TRBJ1-5; a weak D match, TRBD1 (6 bases). Written as DNA, the CDR3 is TGTGCCAGCAGTCCAGGACAGCAGCAAAATCAGCCCCAGCATTTT. Protein product: CASSPGQQQNQPQHF.